This T cell receptor beta chain was captured in a study of CD8 T cells in Susac syndrome. An amount of RNA that ranged from roughly 0.45 to 1 ug was reverse transcribed with random hexamers. TCRdb reprocessed the immunoSEQ multiplex PCR reads via MiXCR and lists one record per CDR3 protein. This sample has around 300,000 distinct CDR3 sequences; around 85% occur once, and the top ten carry 0.21%. This clonotype appeared a single time. This CDR3 region has 15 residues. V lost 2 bases, J lost 0 bases, and 11 bases lay in between. CDR1 SGHTA and CDR2 FQGNSA come from the germline V gene. This chain uses TRBV7-2 with TRBJ2-7; D not certain. The sequenced material came from CD8+ T cells from PBMCs. This clonotype originated in a human donor with multiple sclerosis. CDR3 protein: CASSLSDGSSYEQYF. In DNA form, the CDR3 reads TGTGCCAGCAGCTTATCGGACGGCAGCTCCTACGAGCAGTACTTC.